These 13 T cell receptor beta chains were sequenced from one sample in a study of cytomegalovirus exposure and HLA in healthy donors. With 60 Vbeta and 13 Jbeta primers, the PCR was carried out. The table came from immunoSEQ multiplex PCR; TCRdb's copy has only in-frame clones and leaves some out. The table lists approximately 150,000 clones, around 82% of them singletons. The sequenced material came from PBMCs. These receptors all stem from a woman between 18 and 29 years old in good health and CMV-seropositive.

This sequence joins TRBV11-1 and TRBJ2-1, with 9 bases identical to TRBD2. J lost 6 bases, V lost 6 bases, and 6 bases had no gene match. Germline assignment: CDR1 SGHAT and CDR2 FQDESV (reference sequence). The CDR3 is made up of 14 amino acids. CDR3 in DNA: TGTGCCAGCAGGCGGGGGGGCCAGAGCAATGAGCAGTTCTTC. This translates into CASRRGGQSNEQFF.

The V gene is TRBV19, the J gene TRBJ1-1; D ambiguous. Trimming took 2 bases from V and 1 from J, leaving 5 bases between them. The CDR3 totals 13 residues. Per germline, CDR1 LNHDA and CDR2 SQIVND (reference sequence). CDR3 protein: CASSISGNTEAFF. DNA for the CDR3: TGTGCCAGTAGTATATCGGGGAACACTGAAGCTTTCTTT.

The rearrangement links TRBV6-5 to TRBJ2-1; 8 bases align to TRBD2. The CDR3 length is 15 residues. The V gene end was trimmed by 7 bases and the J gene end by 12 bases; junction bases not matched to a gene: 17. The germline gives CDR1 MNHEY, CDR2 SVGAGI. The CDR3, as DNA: TGTGCCAGCACCCCACGGGGCGGGGGGTTGATAGTGCAGTTCTTC. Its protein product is CASTPRGGGLIVQFF.

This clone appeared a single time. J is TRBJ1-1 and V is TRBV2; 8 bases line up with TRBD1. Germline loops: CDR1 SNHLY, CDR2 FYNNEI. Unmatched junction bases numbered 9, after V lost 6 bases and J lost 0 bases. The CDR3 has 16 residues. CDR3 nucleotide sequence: TGTGCCAGCAGATCCAGACAGGGGCACATGAACACTGAAGCTTTCTTT. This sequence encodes CASRSRQGHMNTEAFF.

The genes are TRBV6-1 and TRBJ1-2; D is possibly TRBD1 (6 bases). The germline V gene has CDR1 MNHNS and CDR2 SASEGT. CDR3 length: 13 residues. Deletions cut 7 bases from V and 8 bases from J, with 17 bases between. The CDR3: CASIGTYQGGYTF. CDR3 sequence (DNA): TGTGCCAGCATAGGGACATACCAGGGAGGCTACACCTTC.

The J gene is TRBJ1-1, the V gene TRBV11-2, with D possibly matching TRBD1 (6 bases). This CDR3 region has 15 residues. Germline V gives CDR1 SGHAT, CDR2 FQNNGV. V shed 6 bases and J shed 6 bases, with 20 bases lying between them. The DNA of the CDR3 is TGTGCCAGCAGTTTACGAGGACAGCTGATCTCTGAAGCTTTCTTT. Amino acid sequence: CASSLRGQLISEAFF.

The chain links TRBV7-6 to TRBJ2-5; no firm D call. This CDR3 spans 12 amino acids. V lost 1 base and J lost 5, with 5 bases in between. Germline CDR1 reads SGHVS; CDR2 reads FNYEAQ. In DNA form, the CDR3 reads TGTGCCAGCAGCTTAGAAGCGGAGACCCAGTACTTC. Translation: CASSLEAETQYF.

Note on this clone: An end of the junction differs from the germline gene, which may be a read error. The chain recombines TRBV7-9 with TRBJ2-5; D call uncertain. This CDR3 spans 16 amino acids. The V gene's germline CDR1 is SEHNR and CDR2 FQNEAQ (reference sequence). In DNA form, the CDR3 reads TGTTCCAGCAGCCCCAACGCCCAGAATTGGCAAGAGACCCAGTACTTC. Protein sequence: CSSSPNAQNWQETQYF.

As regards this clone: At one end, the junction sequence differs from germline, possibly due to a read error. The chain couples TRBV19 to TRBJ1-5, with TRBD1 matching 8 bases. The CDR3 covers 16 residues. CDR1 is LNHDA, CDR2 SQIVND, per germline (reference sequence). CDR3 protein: CVSSRDRSNSNQPQHF. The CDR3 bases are TGTGTCAGTAGTAGGGACAGGTCAAATAGCAATCAGCCCCAGCATTTT.

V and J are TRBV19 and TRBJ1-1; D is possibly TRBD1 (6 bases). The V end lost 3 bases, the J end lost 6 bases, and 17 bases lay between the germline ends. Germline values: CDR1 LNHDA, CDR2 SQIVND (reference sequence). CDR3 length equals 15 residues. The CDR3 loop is CASSIGTLRMAEAFF. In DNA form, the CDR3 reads TGTGCCAGTAGTATCGGGACACTTCGGATGGCTGAAGCTTTCTTT. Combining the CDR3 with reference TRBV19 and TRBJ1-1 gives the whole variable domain DGGITQSPKYLFRKEGQNVTLSCEQNLNHDAMYWYRQDPGQGLRLIYYSQIVNDFQKGDIAEGYSVSREKKESFPLTVTSAQKNPTAFYLCASSIGTLRMAEAFFGQGTRLTVV.

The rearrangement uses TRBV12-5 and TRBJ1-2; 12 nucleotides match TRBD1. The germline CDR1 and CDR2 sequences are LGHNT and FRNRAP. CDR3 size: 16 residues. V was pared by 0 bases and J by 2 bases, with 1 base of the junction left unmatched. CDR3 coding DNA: TGTGCTAGTGGTTTGGTTGGGACAGGGGGCAACTATGGCTACACCTTC. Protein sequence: CASGLVGTGGNYGYTF.

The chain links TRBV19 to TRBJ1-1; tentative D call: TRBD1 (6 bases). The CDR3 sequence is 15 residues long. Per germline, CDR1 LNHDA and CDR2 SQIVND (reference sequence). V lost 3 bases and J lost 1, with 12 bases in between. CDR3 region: CASSILGDKNTEAFF. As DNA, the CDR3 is TGTGCCAGTAGTATCCTGGGGGACAAGAACACTGAAGCTTTCTTT.

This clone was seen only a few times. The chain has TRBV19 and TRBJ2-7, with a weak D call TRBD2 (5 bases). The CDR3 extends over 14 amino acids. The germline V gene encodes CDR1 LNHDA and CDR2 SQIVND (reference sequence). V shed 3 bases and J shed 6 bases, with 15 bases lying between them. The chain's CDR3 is CASSINGERIEQYF. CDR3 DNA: TGTGCCAGTAGTATTAACGGGGAGAGGATCGAGCAGTACTTC. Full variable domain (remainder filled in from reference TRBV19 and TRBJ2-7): DGGITQSPKYLFRKEGQNVTLSCEQNLNHDAMYWYRQDPGQGLRLIYYSQIVNDFQKGDIAEGYSVSREKKESFPLTVTSAQKNPTAFYLCASSINGERIEQYFGPGTRLTVT.